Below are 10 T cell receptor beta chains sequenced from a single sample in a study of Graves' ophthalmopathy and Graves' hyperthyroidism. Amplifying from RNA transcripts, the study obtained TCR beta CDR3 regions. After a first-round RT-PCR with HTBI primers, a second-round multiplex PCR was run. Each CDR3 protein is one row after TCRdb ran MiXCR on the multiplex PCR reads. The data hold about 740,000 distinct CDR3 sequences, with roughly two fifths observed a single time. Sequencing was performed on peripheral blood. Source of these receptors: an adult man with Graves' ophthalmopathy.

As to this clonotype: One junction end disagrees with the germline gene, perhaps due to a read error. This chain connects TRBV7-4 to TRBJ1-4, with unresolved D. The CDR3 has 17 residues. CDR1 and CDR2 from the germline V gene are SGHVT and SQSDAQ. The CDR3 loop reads CASSLGVAAATNEKLLF. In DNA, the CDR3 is TGTGCCAGCAGCTTAGGGGTGGCAGCAGCAACTAATGAAAAACTGCTTTTT.

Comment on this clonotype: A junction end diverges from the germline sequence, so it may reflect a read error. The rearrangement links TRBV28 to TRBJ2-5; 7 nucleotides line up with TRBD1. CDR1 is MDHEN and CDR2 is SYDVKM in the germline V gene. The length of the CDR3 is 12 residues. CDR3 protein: CASRPDRESQYF. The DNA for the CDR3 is TGTGCCAGCAGACCCGACAGGGAGAGCCAGTACTTC. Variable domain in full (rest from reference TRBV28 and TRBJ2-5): DVKVTQSSRYLVKRTGEKVFLECVQDMDHENMFWYRQDPGLGLRLIYFSYDVKMKEKGDIPEGYSVSREKKERFSLILESASTNQTSMYLCASRPDRESQYFGPGTRLLVL.

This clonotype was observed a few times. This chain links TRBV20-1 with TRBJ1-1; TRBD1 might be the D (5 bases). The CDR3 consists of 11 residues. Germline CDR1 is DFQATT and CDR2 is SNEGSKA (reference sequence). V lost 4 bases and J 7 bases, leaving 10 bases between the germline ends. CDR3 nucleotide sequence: TGCAGTGCTATAGACAGTTATGAAGCTTTCTTT. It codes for CSAIDSYEAFF.

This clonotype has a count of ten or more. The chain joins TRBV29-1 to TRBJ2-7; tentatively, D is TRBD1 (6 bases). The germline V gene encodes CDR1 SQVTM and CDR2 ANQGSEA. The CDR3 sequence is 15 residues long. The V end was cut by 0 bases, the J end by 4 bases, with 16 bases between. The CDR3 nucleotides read TGCAGCGTTGAAGATTTGGCACAGGGACATTACGAGCAGTACTTC. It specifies CSVEDLAQGHYEQYF.

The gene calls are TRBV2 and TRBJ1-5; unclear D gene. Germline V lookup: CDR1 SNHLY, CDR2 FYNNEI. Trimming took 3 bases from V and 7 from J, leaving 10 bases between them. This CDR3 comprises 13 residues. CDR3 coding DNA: TGTGCCAGCAGTGAGGAGGGCCGACAGCCCCAGCATTTT. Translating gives CASSEEGRQPQHF. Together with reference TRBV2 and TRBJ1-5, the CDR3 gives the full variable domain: EPEVTQTPSHQVTQMGQEVILRCVPISNHLYFYWYRQILGQKVEFLVSFYNNEISEKSEIFDDQFSVERPDGSNFTLKIRSTKLEDSAMYFCASSEEGRQPQHFGDGTRLSIL.

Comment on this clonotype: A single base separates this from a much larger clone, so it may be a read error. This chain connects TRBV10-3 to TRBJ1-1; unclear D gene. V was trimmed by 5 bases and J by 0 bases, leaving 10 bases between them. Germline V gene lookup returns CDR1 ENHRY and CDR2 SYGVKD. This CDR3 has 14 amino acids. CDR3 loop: CAISLISLNTEAFF. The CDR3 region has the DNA TGTGCCATCAGTTTGATTAGCCTGAACACTGAAGCTTTCTTT.

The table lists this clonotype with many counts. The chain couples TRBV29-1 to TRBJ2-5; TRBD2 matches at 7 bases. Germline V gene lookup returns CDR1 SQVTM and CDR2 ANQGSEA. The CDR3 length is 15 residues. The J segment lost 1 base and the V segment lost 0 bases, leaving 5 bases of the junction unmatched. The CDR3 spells CSVEDGRESQETQYF. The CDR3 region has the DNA TGCAGCGTTGAAGATGGGAGGGAATCCCAAGAGACCCAGTACTTC.

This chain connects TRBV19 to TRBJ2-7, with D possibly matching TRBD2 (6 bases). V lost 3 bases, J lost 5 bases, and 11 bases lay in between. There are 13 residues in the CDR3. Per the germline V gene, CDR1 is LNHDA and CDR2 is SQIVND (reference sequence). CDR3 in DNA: TGTGCCAGTAGTATGGTCGGAGGGGACGAGCAGTACTTC. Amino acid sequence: CASSMVGGDEQYF.

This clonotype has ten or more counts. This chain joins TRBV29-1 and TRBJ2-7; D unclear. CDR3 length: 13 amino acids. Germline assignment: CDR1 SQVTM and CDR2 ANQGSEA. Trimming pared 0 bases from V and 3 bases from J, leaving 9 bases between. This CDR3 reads CSVEDTSIYEQYF. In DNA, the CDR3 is TGCAGCGTTGAAGACACATCGATCTACGAGCAGTACTTC.

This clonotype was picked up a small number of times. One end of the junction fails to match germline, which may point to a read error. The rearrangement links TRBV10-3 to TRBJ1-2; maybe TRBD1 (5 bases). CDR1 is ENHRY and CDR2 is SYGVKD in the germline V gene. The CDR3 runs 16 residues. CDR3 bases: TGTGCCAGCAGTTACAAGCGGGACGGATACAACTATGGCTACACCTTC. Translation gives CASSYKRDGYNYGYTF.